A single sample gave rise to the 27 T cell receptor beta chains below, sequenced in a study of cytomegalovirus exposure and HLA in healthy donors. Amplification used 60 Vbeta primers and 13 Jbeta primers. Clones were sequenced by immunoSEQ multiplex PCR, and TCRdb holds only the in-frame ones, with some missing. The repertoire holds about 170,000 clones, about 80% seen once, with over 2% in the top ten. The source material was PBMCs. The receptors come from a woman in her forties or fifties in good health and CMV-seronegative.

The V and J genes are TRBV7-2 and TRBJ1-2; a weak D match, TRBD1 (5 bases). The CDR3 covers 18 residues. From germline, CDR1 is SGHTA and CDR2 FQGNSA. Trimming stripped 0 bases from V and 6 bases from J, with 23 bases between. CDR3: CASSLAQYPGGVTNGYTF. The CDR3 DNA reads TGTGCCAGCAGCTTAGCGCAGTATCCGGGAGGGGTTACTAATGGCTACACCTTC.

On this clone: Other DNA sequences within the sample encode an identical CDR3. The rearrangement links TRBV18 to TRBJ2-5, with 8 bases that match TRBD1. Looked up from germline, CDR1 is KGHSH and CDR2 is LQKENI. The CDR3 consists of 16 residues. V lost 1 base to trimming and J lost 5 bases; unmatched junction nucleotides: 9. This CDR3 is CASSPLGQGATETQYF. The DNA for the CDR3 is TGTGCCAGCTCACCACTGGGTCAGGGGGCGACGGAGACCCAGTACTTC.

The CDR3 here is CASSFRVFGTDTQYF. As DNA, the CDR3 is TGTGCCAGCAGCTTTCGAGTCTTTGGCACAGATACGCAGTATTTT. This chain joins TRBV7-8 and TRBJ2-3; unclear D gene. The germline CDR1 and CDR2 sequences are SGHVS and FQNEAQ. V was clipped by 3 bases and J by 1 base, with 11 bases between them. The CDR3 consists of 15 residues. The variable domain in full, completed from reference TRBV7-8 and TRBJ2-3, reads GAGVSQSPRYKVAKRGQDVALRCDPISGHVSLFWYQQALGQGPEFLTYFQNEAQLDKSGLPSDRFFAERPEGSVSTLKIQRTQQEDSAVYLCASSFRVFGTDTQYFGPGTRLTVL.

The V call is TRBV27, the J call TRBJ2-3; 10 positions match TRBD2. Germline-derived CDR1 and CDR2 are MNHEY and SMNVEV (reference sequence). Trimming cost V 5 bases and J 2 bases; bases outside gene matches: 7. The CDR3 totals 16 residues. The CDR3 here is CASSPKRGGNTDTQYF. For the CDR3, the DNA is TGTGCCAGCAGTCCAAAGCGGGGGGGAAACACAGATACGCAGTATTTT.

The rearrangement uses TRBV7-3 and TRBJ2-2; possibly TRBD1 for D (6 bases). Germline V CDR1 and CDR2: SGHTA, FQGTGA. Trimming pared 5 bases from V and 1 base from J, leaving 8 bases between. This CDR3 has 14 amino acids. For the CDR3, the DNA is TGTGCCAGCAGCCTAGGGGGGAACACCGGGGAGCTGTTTTTT. This encodes CASSLGGNTGELFF.

The chain joins TRBV4-1 to TRBJ1-4, with TRBD1 matching over 7 bases. Trimming cost V 10 bases and J 0 bases; bases outside gene matches: 11. The CDR3 spans 16 residues. Germline assignment: CDR1 MGHRA and CDR2 YSYEKL. The CDR3 region has the DNA TGCGCCACCTCTCTGGGACAGCCAGCAACTAATGAAAAACTGTTTTTT. It translates to CATSLGQPATNEKLFF.

This clone was detected only a few times. The gene calls are TRBV27 and TRBJ1-1; D unclear. V was trimmed by 4 bases and J by 3 bases, leaving 3 bases between them. Germline values: CDR1 MNHEY, CDR2 SMNVEV (reference sequence). The CDR3 sequence is 11 residues long. The CDR3 DNA follows: TGTGCCAGCAGTTCCTACACTGAAGCTTTCTTT. This encodes CASSSYTEAFF.

The chain joins TRBV21-1 to TRBJ2-3; TRBD1 is the table's D call and was not checked against the DNA. TRBV21-1 is given as a pseudogene. This CDR3 comprises 17 residues. CDR3 loop: CASSKEGAGESTDTQYF. For the CDR3, the DNA is TGTGCCAGCAGCAAAGAAGGCGCAGGGGAGAGCACAGATACGCAGTATTTT.

J is TRBJ2-1 and V is TRBV20-1; D is perhaps TRBD2 (5 bases). Trimming cost V 3 bases and J 8 bases, with 8 bases left between them. Germline V CDR1 and CDR2: DFQATT, SNEGSKA (reference sequence). The CDR3 extends over 11 amino acids. The chain's CDR3 is CSASIGDEQFF. The CDR3 nucleotides are TGCAGTGCTAGTATCGGGGATGAGCAGTTCTTC.

The V call is TRBV5-1, the J call TRBJ2-3, with a tentative D call TRBD1 (6 bases). Germline V gene data show CDR1 as SGHRS and CDR2 as YFSETQ. Trimming cost V 6 bases and J 1 base, with 15 bases left between them. This CDR3 comprises 15 residues. The CDR3 loop reads CASTFTGIGTDTQYF. The CDR3 DNA reads as TGCGCCAGCACTTTCACAGGGATCGGCACAGATACGCAGTATTTT.

The rearrangement uses TRBV15 and TRBJ1-1; no clear D gene. V lost 0 bases and J 8 bases, leaving 7 bases between the germline ends. The CDR3 has 12 residues. CDR1 LNHNV and CDR2 YYDKDF come from the germline V gene (reference sequence). The CDR3 bases are TGTGCCACCAGCAGAGATGAAGAGGAAGCTTTCTTT. Translation gives CATSRDEEEAFF.

This clone was seen a single time. V usage is TRBV27 and J usage is TRBJ1-1, with D possibly matching TRBD1 (6 bases). V was shortened by 7 bases and J by 0 bases, with 15 bases between the two germline ends. The germline V gene encodes CDR1 MNHEY and CDR2 SMNVEV (reference sequence). The CDR3 runs 15 residues. CDR3 protein: CASTPYGQMNTEAFF. As DNA, the CDR3 is TGTGCCAGCACGCCATATGGACAGATGAACACTGAAGCTTTCTTT.

The chain is built from TRBV7-2 and TRBJ2-3; TRBD1 is a possible D gene (5 bases). Deletions cut 11 bases from V and 3 bases from J, with 15 bases between. Germline loops: CDR1 SGHTA, CDR2 FQGNSA. CDR3 length equals 13 residues. The CDR3 nucleotides are TGTGCCTCTGTAAGGGGCGTTACAGATACGCAGTATTTT. Its protein product is CASVRGVTDTQYF. The full variable domain, completed using reference TRBV7-2 and TRBJ2-3, is GAGVSQSPSNKVTEKGKDVELRCDPISGHTALYWYRQSLGQGLEFLIYFQGNSAPDKSGLPSDRFSAERTGGSVSTLTIQRTQQEDSAVYLCASVRGVTDTQYFGPGTRLTVL.

This clone has only a few counts. This chain connects TRBV10-1 to TRBJ2-2; D may be TRBD2 (5 bases). This CDR3 is built from 14 residues. From germline, CDR1 is WNHNN and CDR2 SYGVQD (reference sequence). V lost 4 bases to trimming and J lost 6 bases, with 12 bases between them. The CDR3 DNA is TGCGCCAGCAGTGCGATAGGGAGTGCCGGGGAGCTGTTTTTT. It codes for CASSAIGSAGELFF.

The chain employs TRBV5-4 and TRBJ2-1; tentative D call: TRBD2 (6 bases). Trimming left V 3 bases short and J 4 bases short, with 17 bases between. The CDR3 has 16 residues. CDR1 is SGHNT, CDR2 YYREEE, per germline (reference sequence). The CDR3 is CASSSPPGDRYNEQFF. CDR3 DNA: TGTGCCAGCAGCTCCCCACCGGGAGATAGGTACAATGAGCAGTTCTTC.

This clone has just a few counts. V usage is TRBV7-2 and J usage is TRBJ1-2; D might be TRBD1 (5 bases). Germline CDR1 SGHTA, CDR2 FQGNSA. The CDR3 consists of 15 residues. The V end was cut by 5 bases, the J end by 0 bases, with 13 bases between. CDR3 nucleotides: TGTGCCAGCAGCCAGGCGGCAGGGCCTAACTATGGCTACACCTTC. Translation gives CASSQAAGPNYGYTF.

This clone was seen just once. The V gene is TRBV13, the J gene TRBJ2-1; no reliable D call. V lost 2 bases, J lost 0 bases, and 8 bases lay in between. This CDR3 contains 15 residues. Germline assignment: CDR1 PRHDT and CDR2 FYEKMQ (reference sequence). The CDR3, as DNA: TGTGCCAGCAGCTTACGTATTAGCTCCTACAATGAGCAGTTCTTC. Its translation: CASSLRISSYNEQFF. Combining the CDR3 with reference TRBV13 and TRBJ2-1 gives the whole variable domain AAGVIQSPRHLIKEKRETATLKCYPIPRHDTVYWYQQGPGQDPQFLISFYEKMQSDKGSIPDRFSAQQFSDYHSELNMSSLELGDSALYFCASSLRISSYNEQFFGPGTRLTVL.

The chain recombines TRBV7-2 with TRBJ2-3, with 11 bases fitting TRBD1. The CDR3 loop spans 16 amino acids. CDR1 SGHTA and CDR2 FQGNSA come from the germline V gene. Losses at the gene ends were 5 bases for V and 9 bases for J; bases not matched to a gene: 13. Here the CDR3 DNA reads TGTGCCAGCAGCCAGGGGGGACAGGGGGATTTTGGCACGCAGTATTTT. Translating it yields CASSQGGQGDFGTQYF.

As for this clone: Additional DNA sequences in this sample encode the identical CDR3. The V and J genes are TRBV15 and TRBJ2-7; D perhaps matches TRBD1 (5 bases). The germline V gene encodes CDR1 LNHNV and CDR2 YYDKDF (reference sequence). The CDR3 runs 13 residues. V was trimmed by 2 bases and J by 2 bases, leaving 7 bases between them. This CDR3 reads CATSRQGTYEQYF. The CDR3 DNA reads as TGTGCCACCAGCAGACAGGGAACCTACGAGCAGTACTTC.

This clone was counted between two and nine times. DNA for the CDR3: TGCGCCAGCAGCCTGGCCCCCGCCGGGAACACCGGGGAGCTGTTTTTT. Encoded protein: CASSLAPAGNTGELFF. The chain employs TRBV5-1 and TRBJ2-2; the D is unclear. The germline V and J ends were trimmed by 4 bases and 1 base, with 14 bases remaining between them. Germline V gene data show CDR1 as SGHRS and CDR2 as YFSETQ. This CDR3 has 16 residues. Using reference TRBV5-1 and TRBJ2-2 for the parts outside the CDR3, the full variable domain is KAGVTQTPRYLIKTRGQQVTLSCSPISGHRSVSWYQQTPGQGLQFLFEYFSETQRNKGNFPGRFSGRQFSNSRSEMNVSTLELGDSALYLCASSLAPAGNTGELFFGEGSRLTVL.

This clone was seen once. The chain uses TRBV19 and TRBJ2-5; 8 bases are shared with TRBD1. V shed 6 bases, J shed 2 bases, and the junction held 11 bases outside the gene matches. Germline V gene sequence: CDR1 LNHDA, CDR2 SQIVND (reference sequence). This CDR3 contains 16 residues. CDR3 region: CASSNLDRGPQETQYF. The CDR3 coding sequence is TGTGCCAGTAGCAATCTAGACAGGGGCCCTCAAGAGACCCAGTACTTC.

V is TRBV6-1 and J is TRBJ1-6; D ambiguous. Germline values: CDR1 MNHNS, CDR2 SASEGT. V lost 6 bases, J lost 10 bases, and 16 bases lay in between. CDR3 length equals 14 residues. This chain's CDR3 is CASSTEGSGSPLHF. The DNA for the CDR3 is TGTGCCAGCAGCACGGAGGGATCTGGGTCACCCCTCCACTTT.

V is TRBV14 and J is TRBJ2-2; no firm D call. The germline CDR1 and CDR2 sequences are SGHDN and FVKESK. The V and J ends lost 4 bases and 0 bases respectively, with 12 bases between them. This CDR3 comprises 16 residues. CDR3 in DNA: TGTGCCAGCAGCCGGTCGATTCTAGCGAACACCGGGGAGCTGTTTTTT. Residues: CASSRSILANTGELFF. Complete variable domain (other parts from reference TRBV14 and TRBJ2-2): EAGVTQFPSHSVIEKGQTVTLRCDPISGHDNLYWYRRVMGKEIKFLLHFVKESKQDESGMPNNRFLAERTGGTYSTLKVQPAELEDSGVYFCASSRSILANTGELFFGEGSRLTVL.

The gene calls are TRBV7-6 and TRBJ2-5; 8 bases are shared with TRBD2. This CDR3 comprises 15 residues. Germline-derived CDR1 and CDR2 are SGHVS and FNYEAQ. Trimming took 1 base from V and 1 from J; bases not matched to a gene: 2. The CDR3, as DNA: TGTGCCAGCAGCTTAGAGCGGGGGCGCCAAGAGACCCAGTACTTC. Protein product: CASSLERGRQETQYF.

The rearrangement links TRBV5-1 to TRBJ1-1; 8 nucleotides match TRBD1. V dropped 0 bases and J dropped 8; count of bases not matched to a gene: 6. In germline, CDR1 is SGHRS, CDR2 YFSETQ. The CDR3 totals 14 residues. CDR3 sequence (DNA): TGCGCCAGCAGCTTGGGCCCGGGACAGGTAGAAGCTTTCTTT. It encodes CASSLGPGQVEAFF.

The CDR3 is CASYRGRNTEAFF. In DNA form, the CDR3 reads TGTGCCAGCTATCGGGGGAGGAACACTGAAGCTTTCTTT. The chain carries TRBV6-5 and TRBJ1-1; possible D gene TRBD1, 5 bases. With 8 bases removed from V and 1 base from J, the gap between germline ends came to 11 bases. The CDR3 runs 13 residues. CDR1 is MNHEY and CDR2 is SVGAGI in the germline V gene.

The V and J genes are TRBV9 and TRBJ2-5; D may be TRBD2 (6 bases). V lost 3 bases to trimming and J lost 5 bases, with 11 bases between them. The CDR3 runs to 13 residues. Germline CDR1 and CDR2: SGDLS and YYNGEE. CDR3 nucleotide sequence: TGTGCCAGCAGCGGTACTAGCTGGGAGACCCAGTACTTC. The encoded protein is CASSGTSWETQYF.